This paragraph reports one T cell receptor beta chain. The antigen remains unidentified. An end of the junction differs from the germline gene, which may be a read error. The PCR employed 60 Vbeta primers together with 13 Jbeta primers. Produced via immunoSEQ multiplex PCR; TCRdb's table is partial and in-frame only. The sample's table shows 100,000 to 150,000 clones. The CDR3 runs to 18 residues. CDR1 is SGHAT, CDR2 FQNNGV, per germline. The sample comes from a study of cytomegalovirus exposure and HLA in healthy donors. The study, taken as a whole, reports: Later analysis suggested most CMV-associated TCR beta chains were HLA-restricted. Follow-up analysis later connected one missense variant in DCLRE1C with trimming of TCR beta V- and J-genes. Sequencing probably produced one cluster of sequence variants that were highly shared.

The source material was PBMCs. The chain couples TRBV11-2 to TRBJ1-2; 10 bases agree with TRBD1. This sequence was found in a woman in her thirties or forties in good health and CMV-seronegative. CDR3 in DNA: TGTGCCAGCAGCTTAATCGGTCCCGGGACAGGGGTCGTCTATGGCTGCACCTTC. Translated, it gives CASSLIGPGTGVVYGCTF.